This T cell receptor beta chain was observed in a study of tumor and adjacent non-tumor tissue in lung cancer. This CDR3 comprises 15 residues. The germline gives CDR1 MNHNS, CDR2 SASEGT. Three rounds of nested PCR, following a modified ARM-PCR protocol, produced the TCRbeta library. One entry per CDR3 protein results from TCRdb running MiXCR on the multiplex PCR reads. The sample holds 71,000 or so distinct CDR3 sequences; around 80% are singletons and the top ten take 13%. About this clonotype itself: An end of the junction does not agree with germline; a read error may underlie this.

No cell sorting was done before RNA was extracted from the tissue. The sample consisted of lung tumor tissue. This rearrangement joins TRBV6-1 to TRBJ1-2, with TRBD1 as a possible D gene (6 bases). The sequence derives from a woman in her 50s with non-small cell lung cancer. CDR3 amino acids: CASSRIGGQGPGYTF. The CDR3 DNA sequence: TGTGCCAGCAGTAGAATCGGCGGGCAGGGGCCTGGCTACACGTTC.